This T cell receptor beta chain stems from a study of control samples from healthy donors and cancer patients. Sequenced by immunoSEQ multiplex PCR; TCRdb stores in-frame clones only, minus some. The sample includes around 150,000 clones, approximately 96% of them seen just once. The sequence derives from a woman aged 35 to 49 in good health. Specimen: blood.

The CDR3 reads CASRILTGGVEKLFF. The CDR3 DNA reads as TGTGCCAGCAGAATCCTGACAGGGGGCGTTGAAAAACTGTTTTTT. The V gene is TRBV6-6, the J gene TRBJ1-4; TRBD1 agrees at 10 bases. V gave up 6 bases and J gave up 7 bases; unmatched junction bases: 8. Germline values: CDR1 MNHNY, CDR2 SVGAGI (reference sequence). The CDR3 runs 15 residues.